Included here is one T cell receptor beta chain sequence, with context. Antigen: not known. The record originates from a study of vaccination effects on CD4 cells after COVID-19. Study-level results: Clones from infection and from vaccination both contracted markedly late after vaccination.

Antigen-specific CD4+ T cells expanded by the ViraFEST assay with viral peptide pools were then sequenced. The authors isolated CD4+ T cells after around nine days of culture. According to the study, vaccine recipients showed no prior SARS-CoV-2 infection and negative nucleocapsid antibodies. Clones were sequenced by immunoSEQ multiplex PCR, and TCRdb holds only the in-frame ones, with some missing. The data show about 8,100 clones, with roughly 74% seen just once and around 12% held by the top ten. The sequences come from CD4+ T cells from PBMCs cultured with HCoV-229E spike peptides, collected before COVID-19 vaccination. The clonotype comes from a human donor who received a COVID-19 vaccine.

The CDR3, as DNA: TGTGCCAGCAGAGAAGAGACAGCCTATGGCTACACCTTC. Encoded protein: CASREETAYGYTF. The genes are TRBV7-9 and TRBJ1-2, with D perhaps matching TRBD1 (5 bases). CDR1 is SEHNR, CDR2 FQNEAQ, per germline (reference sequence). V dropped 6 bases and J dropped 4 bases, with 12 bases sitting between them. This CDR3 is built from 13 residues. The full variable domain, rest sourced from reference TRBV7-9 and TRBJ1-2, is DTGVSQNPRHKITKRGQNVTFRCDPISEHNRLYWYRQTLGQGPEFLTYFQNEAQLEKSRLLSDRFSAERPKGSFSTLEIQRTEQGDSAMYLCASREETAYGYTFGSGTRLTVV.